Shown below are 32 T cell receptor beta chains from a single sample sequenced in a study of T-cell memory formation after mild COVID-19. TCRdb re-analysed the 5' RACE reads in MiXCR, keeping a single row per CDR3 protein. Of tens of thousands of distinct CDR3 sequences in the sample, about 16% were seen once. The sample was PBMCs or a T cell subset sorted from them (not recorded which). All receptors come from a man aged 18 to 29 who had mild COVID-19 (a few samples of this study predate the infection). Cell type and time point are not known.

This chain links TRBV7-6 with TRBJ2-7, with 10 bases lining up with TRBD2. Per the germline V gene, CDR1 is SGHVS and CDR2 is FNYEAQ. This CDR3 comprises 15 residues. The trim removed 4 bases at V and 6 bases at J, leaving 9 bases unmatched. CDR3 loop: CASSYLAGEGGEQYF. CDR3 nucleotides: TGTGCCAGCAGCTACCTAGCGGGGGAGGGCGGCGAGCAGTACTTC.

This rearrangement joins TRBV12-3 or TRBV12-4 to TRBJ2-7, with unresolved D. This CDR3 comprises 13 residues. Trimming cost V 1 base and J 3 bases, with 7 bases left between them. Written as DNA, the CDR3 is TGTGCCAGCAGTTTAGGGACGATCTACGAGCAGTACTTC. Amino acid sequence: CASSLGTIYEQYF.

The chain recombines TRBV5-1 with TRBJ2-3, with TRBD2 matching over 11 bases. Trimming removed 0 bases from V and 1 base from J; junction bases left unmatched: 1. The germline CDR1 and CDR2 sequences are SGHRS and YFSETQ. The CDR3 totals 16 residues. The CDR3 DNA sequence: TGCGCCAGCAGCTTGGAACTAGCGGGGGGCACAGATACGCAGTATTTT. Translation: CASSLELAGGTDTQYF.

This clonotype has just one count. The chain joins TRBV7-9 to TRBJ1-1, with D maybe TRBD1 (5 bases). Germline CDR1 is SEHNR and CDR2 is FQNEAQ (reference sequence). The V and J ends lost 0 bases and 3 bases respectively, with 8 bases between them. This CDR3 comprises 14 residues. The CDR3 region has the DNA TGTGCCAGCAGCTTAGCAGGGGTCTACACTGAAGCTTTCTTT. This encodes CASSLAGVYTEAFF.

This clonotype was seen a few times. This chain links TRBV7-3 with TRBJ2-3; TRBD2 might be the D (6 bases). This CDR3 is 15 amino acids long. CDR1 and CDR2 from the germline V gene are SGHTA and FQGTGA. Trimming shortened V by 2 bases and J by 5 bases, and 14 bases separated the two germline ends. CDR3 DNA sequence: TGTGCCAGCAGCTTAGCGGGGCGAGAGGTAGATACGCAGTATTTT. Translation gives CASSLAGREVDTQYF.

The chain recombines TRBV6-6 with TRBJ1-1; 7 bases map to TRBD1. Losses at the gene ends were 8 bases for V and 2 bases for J; bases not matched to a gene: 5. The V gene's germline CDR1 is MNHNY and CDR2 SVGAGI (reference sequence). This CDR3 comprises 13 residues. CDR3: CASQTGSNTEAFF. CDR3 DNA: TGTGCCAGCCAGACAGGGTCCAACACTGAAGCTTTCTTT.

This clonotype was counted a few times. V and J are TRBV12-3 or TRBV12-4 and TRBJ2-1; perhaps TRBD2 as D (6 bases). This CDR3 has 13 residues. The V end lost 7 bases, the J end lost 6 bases, and 13 bases lay between the germline ends. The CDR3 here is CASTPEGLNEQFF. As DNA, the CDR3 is TGTGCCAGCACCCCGGAGGGCCTCAATGAGCAGTTCTTC.

The rearrangement joins TRBV20-1 to TRBJ2-5; D unclear. The germline gives CDR1 DFQATT, CDR2 SNEGSKA (reference sequence). V was clipped by 5 bases and J by 1 base, with 14 bases between them. The CDR3 totals 14 residues. CDR3 sequence reads: CSAEDRHSQETQYF. The CDR3 bases are TGCAGTGCTGAGGATAGACATTCCCAAGAGACCCAGTACTTC.

This sequence joins TRBV4-3 and TRBJ2-7; D is possibly TRBD1 or TRBD2 (7 bases each). CDR1 is LGHNA, CDR2 YSLEER, per germline. The CDR3 is made up of 18 amino acids. Trimming took 0 bases from V and 2 from J, leaving 20 bases between them. CDR3 bases: TGCGCCAGCAGCCAAGATCGGACAGGATCAGGACTAGCCTACGAGCAGTACTTC. It yields the protein CASSQDRTGSGLAYEQYF.

This clonotype came up many times. The CDR3 protein is CASSTHLGDGNEQFF. The CDR3 DNA reads TGTGCCAGCAGCACCCACCTGGGGGATGGGAATGAGCAGTTCTTC. The gene calls are TRBV5-5 and TRBJ2-1; D may match TRBD1 or TRBD2 (5 bases each). V lost 4 bases to trimming and J lost 7 bases, with 18 bases between them. Germline V gene data show CDR1 as SGHKS and CDR2 as YYEKEE (reference sequence). CDR3 length equals 15 residues.

The chain has TRBV7-9 and TRBJ2-3, with D perhaps matching TRBD1 (6 bases). Trimming cost V 2 bases and J 4 bases, with 16 bases left between them. In germline, CDR1 is SEHNR, CDR2 FQNEAQ (reference sequence). This CDR3 has 16 amino acids. CDR3 DNA: TGTGCCAGCAGCTTACTCGGCAGGCCAGGGGCAGATACGCAGTATTTT. Translation gives CASSLLGRPGADTQYF.

The chain joins TRBV9 to TRBJ2-7, with 12 bases matching TRBD1. CDR3 size: 15 residues. Germline V lookup: CDR1 SGDLS, CDR2 YYNGEE. The V and J ends lost 4 bases and 3 bases, in that order; junction bases with no gene match: 5. CDR3 loop: CASSPGTGGFYEQYF. The CDR3 nucleotides read TGTGCCAGCAGCCCAGGGACAGGGGGCTTCTACGAGCAGTACTTC.

There are many counts of this clonotype. V is TRBV7-8 and J is TRBJ2-5, with TRBD2 matching 7 bases. The V gene's germline CDR1 is SGHVS and CDR2 FQNEAQ. The CDR3 totals 16 residues. V was pared by 5 bases and J by 2 bases, with 11 bases of the junction left unmatched. In DNA form, the CDR3 reads TGTGCCAGCAGCCCCGCATGGTGGGACTATCAAGAGACCCAGTACTTC. It codes for CASSPAWWDYQETQYF.

A few counts support this clonotype. The rearrangement links TRBV4-1 to TRBJ2-7, with unresolved D. V was pared by 3 bases and J by 3 bases, with 12 bases between. The CDR3 is 14 residues long. In germline, CDR1 is MGHRA, CDR2 YSYEKL. The CDR3 DNA reads as TGCGCCAGCAGCCAGCGTCTAACGGGCTACGAGCAGTACTTC. This codes for CASSQRLTGYEQYF.

The chain employs TRBV27 and TRBJ1-1, with D tentatively TRBD1 (5 bases). The V end was cut by 2 bases, the J end by 2 bases, with 12 bases between. Germline lookup yields CDR1 MNHEY and CDR2 SMNVEV (reference sequence). There are 15 residues in the CDR3. Here the CDR3 DNA reads TGTGCCAGCAGTTTAGGTATAGGGGCCAACACTGAAGCTTTCTTT. It translates to CASSLGIGANTEAFF.

This clonotype was seen a handful of times. This sequence joins TRBV15 and TRBJ1-2, with D unclear. CDR1 and CDR2 (germline): LNHNV, YYDKDF (reference sequence). The CDR3 extends over 15 amino acids. V was shortened by 4 bases and J by 3 bases, with 15 bases between the two germline ends. The CDR3 DNA is TGTGCCACCAGCATTAGGACCGTATATGACTATGGCTACACCTTC. The encoded protein is CATSIRTVYDYGYTF.

The J gene is TRBJ2-3, the V gene TRBV12-5; D gene unclear. Germline-derived CDR1 and CDR2 are LGHNT and FRNRAP. V dropped 7 bases and J dropped 0 bases, with 8 bases sitting between them. This CDR3 has 13 residues. The CDR3 coding sequence is TGTGCTAGTGCGCGGAGAAGCACAGATACGCAGTATTTT. Protein product: CASARRSTDTQYF.

The genes are TRBV2 and TRBJ2-3; D gene ambiguous. This CDR3 region has 14 residues. From germline, CDR1 is SNHLY and CDR2 FYNNEI. Between the trimmed V and J ends, which lost 3 bases and 2 bases, there was a span of 9 bases. DNA of the CDR3: TGTGCCAGCAGTGACTGGGGATTCACAGATACGCAGTATTTT. Residues: CASSDWGFTDTQYF.

The chain couples TRBV7-9 to TRBJ2-2; D gene uncertain. This CDR3 has 12 amino acids. Trimming left V 1 base short and J 6 bases short, with 3 bases between. Germline loops: CDR1 SEHNR, CDR2 FQNEAQ (reference sequence). CDR3 amino acids: CASSLEPGELFF. The CDR3 region has the DNA TGTGCCAGCAGCTTAGAGCCCGGGGAGCTGTTTTTT.

In DNA form, the CDR3 reads TGTGCCAGCTCTGTCCTAGCGGGGTACAATGAGCAGTTCTTC. This codes for CASSVLAGYNEQFF. V usage is TRBV7-3 and J usage is TRBJ2-1; TRBD2 aligns across 9 bases. This CDR3 is 14 amino acids long. V lost 8 bases and J lost 4; bases outside the gene matches: 6. Germline CDR1 is SGHTA and CDR2 is FQGTGA.

Here the CDR3 reads CASSSSPGQGDTEAFF. DNA for the CDR3: TGTGCCAGCAGCTCGTCACCGGGACAGGGAGACACTGAAGCTTTCTTT. The chain joins TRBV7-9 to TRBJ1-1; 9 bases match TRBD1. The germline CDR1 and CDR2 sequences are SEHNR and FQNEAQ (reference sequence). Trimming took 4 bases from V and 3 from J; bases not matched to a gene: 9. The CDR3 consists of 16 residues.

This clonotype was observed a few times. This chain joins TRBV13 and TRBJ1-5, with 7 bases fitting TRBD1. This CDR3 is 14 amino acids long. The ends lost 0 bases at V and 6 bases at J; junction bases unmatched: 2. Germline V gives CDR1 PRHDT, CDR2 FYEKMQ (reference sequence). The CDR3 protein is CASSLGQGTQPQHF. CDR3 coding DNA: TGTGCCAGCAGCTTAGGACAGGGGACTCAGCCCCAGCATTTT.

This clonotype was picked up many times. The chain's CDR3 is CASSQEKGLVIYEQYF. Written as DNA, the CDR3 is TGTGCCAGCAGCCAAGAAAAGGGACTAGTAATCTACGAGCAGTACTTC. J is TRBJ2-7 and V is TRBV4-2; TRBD2 matches at 8 bases. The germline CDR1 and CDR2 sequences are LGHNA and YNFKEQ. V shed 0 bases, J shed 3 bases, and the junction held 7 bases outside the gene matches. The CDR3 is made up of 16 amino acids.

Only a few counts were recorded for this clonotype. The chain combines TRBV7-9 with TRBJ2-7; either TRBD1 or TRBD2 may fit D (6 bases each). Germline loops: CDR1 SEHNR, CDR2 FQNEAQ (reference sequence). This CDR3 comprises 15 residues. V was clipped by 1 base and J by 0 bases, with 10 bases between them. The chain's CDR3 is CASSLVGGRSYEQYV. The CDR3 DNA is TGTGCCAGCAGCTTAGTCGGGGGCCGCTCCTACGAGCAGTACGTC.

V usage is TRBV10-1 and J usage is TRBJ2-1; a possible D gene is TRBD2 (6 bases). The CDR3 sequence is 12 residues long. Germline CDR1 and CDR2: WNHNN and SYGVQD (reference sequence). V was trimmed by 7 bases and J by 6 bases, leaving 10 bases between them. DNA of the CDR3: TGCGCCAGCACCAATAGCGGCAATGAGCAGTTCTTC. Residues: CASTNSGNEQFF.

This rearrangement joins TRBV6-2 or TRBV6-3 to TRBJ2-7; D uncertain. CDR3 length: 13 residues. CDR1 is MNHEY, CDR2 SVGEGT, per germline. Trimming pared 6 bases from V and 6 bases from J, leaving 15 bases between. As DNA, the CDR3 is TGTGCCAGCAGACCCCTGTGGCCAGCCGAGCAGTACGTC. It codes for CASRPLWPAEQYV.

The sample holds a few counts of this clonotype. The gene calls are TRBV19 and TRBJ1-2; D unclear. V was shortened by 2 bases and J by 2 bases, with 12 bases between the two germline ends. There are 15 residues in the CDR3. CDR1 and CDR2 from the germline V gene are LNHDA and SQIVND (reference sequence). DNA for the CDR3: TGTGCCAGTAGTATATCCCCTTTCGGGAACTATGGCTACACCTTC. It translates to CASSISPFGNYGYTF.

This clonotype came up many times. This chain joins TRBV3-1 and TRBJ2-1, with TRBD1 matching 8 bases. This CDR3 is built from 14 residues. The germline V gene encodes CDR1 LGHDT and CDR2 YNNKEL (reference sequence). Unmatched junction bases numbered 4, after V lost 2 bases and J lost 7 bases. The CDR3 region has the DNA TGTGCCAGCAGCCAAACAGGGGGATGGAATGAGCAGTTCTTC. This codes for CASSQTGGWNEQFF.

This clonotype has just a few counts. The V and J genes are TRBV13 and TRBJ2-7, with D perhaps being TRBD1 or TRBD2 (5 bases each). Germline CDR1 and CDR2: PRHDT and FYEKMQ (reference sequence). V lost 0 bases and J lost 0, with 12 bases in between. This CDR3 has 16 residues. CDR3 DNA: TGTGCCAGCAGCTTAGGGAGGACGGGGCTCTCCTACGAGCAGTACTTC. It specifies CASSLGRTGLSYEQYF.

This clonotype has more than one count but fewer than ten. This rearrangement joins TRBV10-3 to TRBJ2-1, with 10 bases lining up with TRBD2. The CDR3 length is 14 residues. V lost 10 bases, J lost 4 bases, and 7 bases stayed unmatched. Germline CDR1 is ENHRY and CDR2 is SYGVKD. In DNA form, the CDR3 reads TGTGCCACCGGAGCGGGGGGGAGATACAATGAGCAGTTCTTC. Translating it yields CATGAGGRYNEQFF.

V is TRBV9 and J is TRBJ2-4; D gene uncertain. Germline V lookup: CDR1 SGDLS, CDR2 YYNGEE. V dropped 0 bases and J dropped 8 bases, with 15 bases sitting between them. The CDR3 length is 15 residues. The CDR3 is CASSVEPRQADIQYF. The CDR3, as DNA: TGTGCCAGCAGCGTAGAACCCCGTCAGGCGGACATTCAGTACTTC.

This clonotype was found many times. This chain links TRBV6-1 with TRBJ2-1; the match to TRBD2 covers 15 bases. The CDR3 covers 16 residues. The germline gives CDR1 MNHNS, CDR2 SASEGT. The J segment lost 8 bases and the V segment lost 6 bases, leaving 8 bases of the junction unmatched. For the CDR3, the DNA is TGTGCCAGCAGGGGACTAGCGGGGGGAAATTTCCATGAGCAGTTCTTC. As protein: CASRGLAGGNFHEQFF.